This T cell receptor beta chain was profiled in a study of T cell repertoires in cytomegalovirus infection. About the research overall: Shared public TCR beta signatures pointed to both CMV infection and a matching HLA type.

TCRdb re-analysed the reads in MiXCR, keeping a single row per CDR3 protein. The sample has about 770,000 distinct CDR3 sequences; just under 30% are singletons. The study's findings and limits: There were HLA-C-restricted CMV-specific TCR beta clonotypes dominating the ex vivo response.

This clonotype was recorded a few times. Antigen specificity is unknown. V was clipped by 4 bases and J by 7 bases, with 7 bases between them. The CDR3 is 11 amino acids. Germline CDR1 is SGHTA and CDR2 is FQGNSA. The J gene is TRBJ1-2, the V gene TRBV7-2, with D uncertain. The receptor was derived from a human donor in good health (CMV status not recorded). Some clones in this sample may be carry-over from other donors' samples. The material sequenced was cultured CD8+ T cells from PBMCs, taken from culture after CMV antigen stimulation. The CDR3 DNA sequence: TGTGCCAGCAGCTCCCCCTCTGGCTACACCTTC. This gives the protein CASSSPSGYTF. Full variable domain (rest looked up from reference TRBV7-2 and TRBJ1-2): GAGVSQSPSNKVTEKGKDVELRCDPISGHTALYWYRQSLGQGLEFLIYFQGNSAPDKSGLPSDRFSAERTGGSVSTLTIQRTQQEDSAVYLCASSSPSGYTFGSGTRLTVV.